Following are 10 T cell receptor beta chains from one sample sequenced in a study of blood T cell repertoires in COVID-19. Sequenced by immunoSEQ multiplex PCR; TCRdb stores in-frame clones only, minus some. The sample carries 150,000 to 170,000 clones, about 86% recorded once. Sequenced input: peripheral blood. The receptors derive from a woman in her sixties or seventies with acute or convalescent COVID-19.

V is TRBV6-6 and J is TRBJ1-2, with 7 bases lining up with TRBD1. The CDR3 consists of 13 residues. Per germline, CDR1 MNHNY and CDR2 SVGAGI (reference sequence). V shed 4 bases and J 3 bases; nucleotides not matched to a gene: 2. CDR3 DNA sequence: TGTGCCAGCAGTTGGGGGACAGACTATGGCTACACCTTC. It yields the protein CASSWGTDYGYTF.

In this sample, this clone turned up a few times. The V and J genes are TRBV5-1 and TRBJ1-1; 9 bases map to TRBD1. After removal of 4 bases from V and 0 bases from J, the junction contained 7 bases not matched to a gene. CDR3 length: 16 amino acids. Germline V gene data show CDR1 as SGHRS and CDR2 as YFSETQ. The CDR3 is CASSGGQGVMNTEAFF. In DNA, the CDR3 is TGCGCCAGCAGCGGGGGACAGGGCGTCATGAACACTGAAGCTTTCTTT.

This chain connects TRBV2 to TRBJ2-6, with a possible D match to TRBD2 (6 bases). CDR1 is SNHLY, CDR2 FYNNEI, per germline. Trimming pared 3 bases from V and 4 bases from J, leaving 10 bases between. The CDR3 loop spans 15 amino acids. DNA for the CDR3: TGTGCCAGCAGTGAGGGGGAGGCCGGGGCCAACGTCCTGACTTTC. Its translation is CASSEGEAGANVLTF. Full variable domain (rest looked up from reference TRBV2 and TRBJ2-6): EPEVTQTPSHQVTQMGQEVILRCVPISNHLYFYWYRQILGQKVEFLVSFYNNEISEKSEIFDDQFSVERPDGSNFTLKIRSTKLEDSAMYFCASSEGEAGANVLTFGAGSRLTVL.

The chain employs TRBV19 and TRBJ1-4; D is uncertain. Germline lookup yields CDR1 LNHDA and CDR2 SQIVND (reference sequence). Trimming removed 3 bases from V and 8 bases from J, with 16 bases in between. This CDR3 comprises 15 residues. CDR3 in amino acids: CASSIQALLGEKLFF. CDR3 nucleotide sequence: TGTGCCAGTAGTATTCAGGCCCTACTAGGAGAAAAACTGTTTTTT.

The J gene is TRBJ1-6, the V gene TRBV5-1, with D unclear. The V gene lost 1 base and the J gene lost 7 bases, with 9 bases spanning the gap. Germline V CDR1 and CDR2: SGHRS, YFSETQ. CDR3 length: 14 amino acids. The CDR3: CASSLQSPNSPLHF. Here the CDR3 DNA reads TGCGCCAGCAGCTTGCAAAGCCCAAATTCACCCCTCCACTTT.

The chain combines TRBV7-4 with TRBJ2-7, with D perhaps matching TRBD1 (5 bases). CDR3 length: 16 amino acids. CDR1 and CDR2 (germline): SGHVT, SQSDAQ. V lost 0 bases and J lost 3, with 15 bases in between. The CDR3 coding sequence is TGTGCCAGCAGCTTAGCGGAGACAGCCTTCGACTACGAGCAGTACGTC. Its protein is CASSLAETAFDYEQYV.

The V and J genes are TRBV5-8 and TRBJ1-6; no clear D gene. V was cut by 1 base and J by 0 bases, with 8 bases left in between. Germline CDR1 is SGHTS and CDR2 is YDEGEE. The CDR3 runs to 16 residues. CDR3 in DNA: TGTGCCAGCAGCTTGAGAGGGAGCTCCTATAATTCACCCCTCCACTTT. It is translated as CASSLRGSSYNSPLHF.

This chain connects TRBV2 to TRBJ2-7; 7 nucleotides align to TRBD1. The germline CDR1 and CDR2 sequences are SNHLY and FYNNEI. With 5 bases clipped from V and 12 bases from J, the junction kept 13 bases outside the gene matches. CDR3 length: 13 amino acids. The CDR3 here is CASSLDTGEMGYV. CDR3 nucleotides: TGTGCCAGCAGTTTAGATACAGGGGAGATGGGGTACGTC.

The chain carries TRBV28 and TRBJ1-2; D is unresolved. The CDR3 has 11 residues. Germline CDR1 is MDHEN and CDR2 is SYDVKM. The V and J ends lost 8 bases and 2 bases respectively, with 6 bases between them. The CDR3 sequence is CASLQNYGYTF. The CDR3 coding sequence is TGTGCCAGCTTACAGAACTATGGCTACACCTTC.

The CDR3 region has the DNA TGTGCAGCTGAAGGGGGGGTTTACAATGAGCAGTTCTTC. Protein product: CAAEGGVYNEQFF. The chain carries TRBV28 and TRBJ2-1; weak D call: TRBD2 (7 bases). This CDR3 has 13 residues. Germline CDR1 MDHEN, CDR2 SYDVKM. Drawing the rest from reference TRBV28 and TRBJ2-1, the complete variable domain is DVKVTQSSRYLVKRTGEKVFLECVQDMDHENMFWYRQDPGLGLRLIYFSYDVKMKEKGDIPEGYSVSREKKERFSLILESASTNQTSMYLCAAEGGVYNEQFFGPGTRLTVL.